This T cell receptor beta chain was retrieved from a study of OX40 agonist ivuxolimab in advanced cancers. Across the study: At doses from 0.01 to 10 mg/kg, patients were given intravenous ivuxolimab every 2 weeks. A mean age of approximately 58 years, range about 20 to 79, was recorded, and 82.7% were male. Partial responses were recorded for three patients, including one with hepatocellular carcinoma and two with cutaneous melanoma. Findings of the study overall: Clones of CD4+ and CD8+ blood T cells grew by week 6 at doses of 0.1 to 3.0 mg/kg.

Data came from immunoSEQ multiplex PCR; TCRdb stores just in-frame clones and leaves some out. Among 95,000 to 120,000 clones listed, approximately 90% were seen once. Germline CDR1 and CDR2: MNHEY and SMNVEV (reference sequence). J lost 2 bases, V lost 5 bases, and 7 bases had no gene match. The CDR3 contains 15 residues. Of note for this clone: Antigen unknown.

The chain is built from TRBV27 and TRBJ2-3; 7 bases are a match to TRBD1. The source material was CD4+ or CD8+ T cells sorted from blood, sampled in a trial of the OX40 agonist ivuxolimab. The clonotype was recovered from an adult with an advanced solid tumor such as melanoma, head and neck, liver or kidney cancer. Here the CDR3 reads CASSPRRGFTDTQYF. The DNA for the CDR3 is TGTGCCAGCAGTCCCCGCAGGGGGTTCACAGATACGCAGTATTTT.